These T cell receptor beta chains were read from a single sample in a study of CD8+ T cells in alopecia areata. Produced via immunoSEQ multiplex PCR; TCRdb's table is partial and in-frame only. Of fewer than 8,000 clones listed, 60% to 75% are singletons. The specimen comprised skin, sampled at week 4, from a patient treated with tofacitinib. The source of these receptors is a human donor with alopecia areata. Each CDR3 is given with its conserved first and last residue. Fields, in order: J gene, V gene, CDR3 protein.

J gene: TRBJ1-5; V gene: TRBV28; CDR3 protein: CASNAWGGDQPQHF
J gene: TRBJ1-1; V gene: TRBV5-6; CDR3 protein: CASSFLLRQGDTEAFF
J gene: TRBJ2-3; V gene: TRBV7-2; CDR3 protein: CASSLERLGNGDTQYF
J gene: TRBJ2-1; V gene: TRBV7-9; CDR3 protein: CASSFSGRWNNEQFF
J gene: TRBJ2-3; V gene: TRBV5-1; CDR3 protein: CASSLRDTSTDTQYF
J gene: TRBJ2-7; V gene: TRBV7-2; CDR3 protein: CASSPRGGGVYEQYF
J gene: TRBJ2-2; V gene: TRBV27; CDR3 protein: CASSLGVTGELFF
J gene: TRBJ1-2; V gene: TRBV4-1; CDR3 protein: CASSQRGGYGYTF
J gene: TRBJ2-3; V gene: TRBV29-1; CDR3 protein: CSGARRMRLAGGTSTDTQYF
J gene: TRBJ1-5; V gene: TRBV28; CDR3 protein: CASVRVKGWTDQPQHF
J gene: TRBJ1-3; V gene: TRBV28; CDR3 protein: CASSLGAGSSGNTIYF
J gene: TRBJ1-2; V gene: TRBV5-5; CDR3 protein: CASSLGTGGSYTF
J gene: TRBJ2-2; V gene: TRBV5-1; CDR3 protein: CASSLGLADTGELFF
J gene: TRBJ1-1; V gene: TRBV9; CDR3 protein: CASSVGQAGTEAFF
J gene: TRBJ1-1; V gene: TRBV30; CDR3 protein: CAWSTTRVSTEAFF
J gene: TRBJ1-5; V gene: TRBV2; CDR3 protein: CASRAHRGNSNQPQHF
J gene: TRBJ2-5; V gene: TRBV14; CDR3 protein: CASSDDRPQEETQYF
J gene: TRBJ2-3; V gene: TRBV6-1; CDR3 protein: CASSEEPGLMSDTQYF
J gene: TRBJ1-6; V gene: TRBV23-1; CDR3 protein: CASSLPGQGSSYNSPLHF
J gene: TRBJ1-2; V gene: TRBV19; CDR3 protein: CASSTSGRNYGYTF
J gene: TRBJ2-2; V gene: TRBV5-1; CDR3 protein: CASSLVGTGELFF
J gene: TRBJ2-1; V gene: TRBV6-6; CDR3 protein: CASSSWDRYNEQFF
J gene: TRBJ2-1; V gene: TRBV11-1; CDR3 protein: CASSLDSRLVGLSNEQFF
J gene: TRBJ2-5; V gene: TRBV4-1; CDR3 protein: CASSLTPGQGQETQYF
J gene: TRBJ2-1; V gene: TRBV11-1; CDR3 protein: CATSGRPSYNEQFF
J gene: TRBJ2-7; V gene: TRBV7-3; CDR3 protein: CASSLPPSTPYEQYF
J gene: TRBJ1-6; V gene: TRBV19; CDR3 protein: CASSTSRDYNSPLHF
J gene: TRBJ1-3; V gene: TRBV7-9; CDR3 protein: CASSLDYSGNTIYF
J gene: TRBJ2-1; V gene: TRBV7-2; CDR3 protein: CASSLRTSGGAQQFF
J gene: TRBJ2-5; V gene: TRBV6-1; CDR3 protein: CASSDPSVEETQYF
J gene: TRBJ2-7; V gene: TRBV7-2; CDR3 protein: CASSSANEQYF
J gene: TRBJ2-1; V gene: TRBV7-8; CDR3 protein: CASTKVDRDGEQFF
J gene: TRBJ1-2; V gene: TRBV7-9; CDR3 protein: CASSLGTRGVEGYTF
J gene: TRBJ2-3; V gene: TRBV28; CDR3 protein: CASQTARDTQYF
J gene: TRBJ2-6; V gene: TRBV5-1; CDR3 protein: CASSLTGQGASGANVLTF
J gene: TRBJ1-4; V gene: TRBV5-1; CDR3 protein: CASRGGQQGQFPLEFF
J gene: TRBJ2-5; V gene: TRBV5-1; CDR3 protein: CASAVGGSGGETQYF
J gene: TRBJ2-7; V gene: TRBV7-9; CDR3 protein: CASSFSFSSYEQYF
J gene: TRBJ2-3; V gene: TRBV4-1; CDR3 protein: CASSQGQERTDTQYF
J gene: TRBJ2-3; V gene: TRBV6-5; CDR3 protein: CASSPRMGGTDTQYF
J gene: TRBJ2-3; V gene: TRBV28; CDR3 protein: CASSFRDRGPDTQYF
J gene: TRBJ1-1; V gene: TRBV9; CDR3 protein: CASSVTVNTEAFF
J gene: TRBJ1-2; V gene: TRBV28; CDR3 protein: CASSWLRQGFGYTF
J gene: TRBJ2-7; V gene: TRBV27; CDR3 protein: CASSFEGGPYEQYF
J gene: TRBJ2-2; V gene: TRBV7-3; CDR3 protein: CASSAKTSGNTGELFF
J gene: TRBJ2-7; V gene: TRBV30; CDR3 protein: CAWSVRYEQYF
J gene: TRBJ1-1; V gene: TRBV4-3; CDR3 protein: CASSQERVDTEAFF
J gene: TRBJ2-1; V gene: TRBV4-3; CDR3 protein: CASSPWTGVNNEQFF
J gene: TRBJ2-5; V gene: TRBV5-1; CDR3 protein: CASSWIRYRGEETQYF
J gene: TRBJ2-5; V gene: TRBV5-1; CDR3 protein: CASSLFSGGDPDQETQYF
J gene: TRBJ2-5; V gene: TRBV6-5; CDR3 protein: CASSRLAGGETQYF
J gene: TRBJ1-2; V gene: TRBV9; CDR3 protein: CASSVGGRGGGGYTF
J gene: TRBJ1-1; V gene: TRBV14; CDR3 protein: CASSSDRLNTEAFF
J gene: TRBJ1-1; V gene: TRBV19; CDR3 protein: CASSLSEGFVNTEAFF
J gene: TRBJ1-1; V gene: TRBV4-3; CDR3 protein: CASSYLNTEAFF